These 17 T cell receptor beta chains came from one sample sequenced in a study of blood T cell repertoires in COVID-19 (dated by TCRdb to 2020 to 2021). Library creation used the immunoSEQ multiplex PCR assay. TCRdb retrieved this table from immuneACCESS and kept in-frame rearrangements only. Not all clones are present; in checked studies, unresolved V genes account for under half, and no reason is known for the remainder. The sample table shows about 110,000 clones, and around 83% are seen once. The biggest ten clones account for about 2% of the sample. Sample: peripheral blood. These receptors were collected from a human donor in a cohort sampled during active COVID-19.

This chain links TRBV18 with TRBJ1-3; perhaps TRBD1 as D (5 bases). Looked up from germline, CDR1 is KGHSH and CDR2 is LQKENI. V shed 5 bases and J shed 2 bases, with 10 bases lying between them. The CDR3 spans 14 residues. CDR3: CASSETTAGNTIYF. CDR3 nucleotides: TGTGCCAGCTCAGAAACGACAGCTGGAAACACCATATATTTT.

This chain joins TRBV7-9 and TRBJ2-1; 8 positions match TRBD2. The CDR3 has 15 residues. In germline, CDR1 is SEHNR, CDR2 FQNEAQ (reference sequence). J was trimmed by 6 bases and V by 2 bases; bases with no gene match: 6. CDR3 in amino acids: CASSLRAGDPNEQFF. CDR3 DNA sequence: TGTGCCAGCAGCTTAAGAGCGGGAGACCCCAATGAGCAGTTCTTC.

This chain joins TRBV29-1 and TRBJ2-3; 9 nucleotides agree with TRBD2. The trim removed 6 bases at V and 2 bases at J, leaving 12 bases unmatched. The CDR3 runs to 16 residues. The germline V gene encodes CDR1 SQVTM and CDR2 ANQGSEA. CDR3: CSVAAVGGGATDTQYF. The DNA of the CDR3 is TGCAGCGTCGCCGCGGTGGGCGGGGGGGCCACAGATACGCAGTATTTT.

The chain carries TRBV7-3 and TRBJ2-1; tentative D call: TRBD2 (5 bases). CDR1 and CDR2 (germline): SGHTA, FQGTGA. The CDR3 spans 14 residues. Trimming removed 5 bases at V and 2 bases at J, with 10 bases between. The CDR3 reads CASSVDSAYNEQFF. Here the CDR3 DNA reads TGTGCCAGCAGCGTGGATAGCGCCTACAATGAGCAGTTCTTC.

The chain combines TRBV18 with TRBJ2-5; unclear D gene. The germline V and J ends were trimmed by 2 bases and 1 base, with 14 bases remaining between them. The CDR3 has 16 amino acids. Germline CDR1 KGHSH, CDR2 LQKENI. The CDR3 here is CASSPSTIGAQETQYF. The CDR3 nucleotides read TGTGCCAGCTCACCAAGTACGATAGGAGCCCAAGAGACCCAGTACTTC.

The chain joins TRBV6-5 to TRBJ2-1; 9 nucleotides align to TRBD1. The V gene end was trimmed by 5 bases and the J gene end by 6 bases; junction bases not matched to a gene: 5. The CDR3 has 14 residues. Germline CDR1 is MNHEY and CDR2 is SVGAGI. Here the CDR3 reads CASSMGQGFNEQFF. CDR3 bases: TGTGCCAGCAGTATGGGACAGGGTTTCAATGAGCAGTTCTTC.

This clone was seen a handful of times. The V gene is TRBV2, the J gene TRBJ1-5; TRBD1 agrees at 12 bases. Germline CDR1 SNHLY, CDR2 FYNNEI. CDR3 length: 13 amino acids. Trimming took 9 bases from V and 3 from J; bases not matched to a gene: 0. The CDR3: CARGQGANQPQHF. DNA of the CDR3: TGTGCCAGGGGACAGGGGGCCAATCAGCCCCAGCATTTT.

DNA for the CDR3: TGTGCCAGCAGTGACCCGACAGGGGTTAGCTATGGCTACACCTTC. Amino acid sequence: CASSDPTGVSYGYTF. This chain links TRBV2 with TRBJ1-2, with TRBD1 matching over 8 bases. The CDR3 has 15 amino acids. After removal of 3 bases from V and 4 bases from J, the junction contained 7 bases not matched to a gene. Germline V gives CDR1 SNHLY, CDR2 FYNNEI.

V usage is TRBV6-5 and J usage is TRBJ1-2; 7 positions match TRBD1. Per the germline V gene, CDR1 is MNHEY and CDR2 is SVGAGI. This CDR3 comprises 13 residues. The V and J ends lost 6 bases and 7 bases, in that order; junction bases with no gene match: 8. The CDR3 DNA follows: TGTGCCAGCAGCAGCTACAGGGGCGGTGGCTACACCTTC. It is translated as CASSSYRGGGYTF.

This chain links TRBV29-1 with TRBJ2-5, with TRBD2 matching 11 bases. Germline V lookup: CDR1 SQVTM, CDR2 ANQGSEA. The CDR3 consists of 14 residues. Unmatched junction bases numbered 9, after V lost 5 bases and J lost 7 bases. The CDR3 bases are TGCAGCGTTAGGGGACTAGCGGCGTCAGGGACCCAGTACTTC. It yields the protein CSVRGLAASGTQYF.

This clone turned up a few times. V usage is TRBV6-5 and J usage is TRBJ2-7; 10 bases are shared with TRBD2. J gave up 4 bases and V 6 bases, and 9 bases lay outside the gene matches. CDR1 MNHEY and CDR2 SVGAGI come from the germline V gene. CDR3 length equals 15 residues. CDR3: CASSQSSGSIYEQYF. The CDR3 bases are TGTGCCAGCAGCCAGTCTAGCGGGAGTATTTACGAGCAGTACTTC.

The chain combines TRBV2 with TRBJ2-1; 10 bases agree with TRBD2. Germline V CDR1 and CDR2: SNHLY, FYNNEI. With V trimmed by 8 bases and J by 3 bases, 10 bases remained unmatched. The CDR3 consists of 16 residues. CDR3 sequence reads: CASWTLAGVVYNEQFF. The CDR3 DNA sequence: TGTGCCAGCTGGACCCTAGCGGGAGTGGTCTACAATGAGCAGTTCTTC.

This clone is a singleton in its sample. The chain recombines TRBV7-2 with TRBJ1-4, with unresolved D. The CDR3 has 16 amino acids. The V end was cut by 5 bases, the J end by 7 bases, with 20 bases between. Germline assignment: CDR1 SGHTA and CDR2 FQGNSA. The CDR3 region is CASSNTARADLEKLFF. The CDR3 coding sequence is TGTGCCAGCAGCAATACGGCGCGGGCCGATCTTGAAAAACTGTTTTTT.

This clone occurred once. V gene TRBV30 combines with J gene TRBJ2-7; TRBD1 is a possible D gene (8 bases). Trimming took off 4 bases at V and 6 bases at J, with 16 bases between the two ends. The CDR3 extends over 13 amino acids. Germline assignment: CDR1 GTSNPN and CDR2 SVGIG (reference sequence). The CDR3 region is CAWNLQGGPEQYF. CDR3 bases: TGTGCCTGGAACCTACAGGGGGGGCCCGAGCAGTACTTC.

The genes are TRBV2 and TRBJ1-1; the D gene is possibly TRBD1 (5 bases). This CDR3 comprises 16 residues. Germline CDR1 reads SNHLY; CDR2 reads FYNNEI. Trimming left V 1 base short and J 6 bases short, with 18 bases between. DNA of the CDR3: TGTGCCAGCAGTGAAGGGGATTCAGGGCCTAGGGCTGAAGCTTTCTTT. As protein: CASSEGDSGPRAEAFF.

The genes are TRBV11-2 and TRBJ2-1, with TRBD1 identical over 7 bases. The germline V gene has CDR1 SGHAT and CDR2 FQNNGV. The CDR3 totals 12 residues. J lost 7 bases, V lost 5 bases, and 2 bases had no gene match. The DNA of the CDR3 is TGTGCCAGCAGCCCACAGGGGAATGAGCAGTTCTTC. It yields the protein CASSPQGNEQFF.

The J gene is TRBJ2-5, the V gene TRBV30; D possibly corresponds to TRBD1 (5 bases). This CDR3 has 11 residues. Germline V gene sequence: CDR1 GTSNPN, CDR2 SVGIG (reference sequence). The CDR3 sequence is CATGPQETQYF. The CDR3 DNA reads as TGTGCTACAGGTCCCCAAGAGACCCAGTACTTC.